The 14 T cell receptor beta chains given below trace back to one sample, sequenced in a study of T cells after posttransplantation cyclophosphamide. Cyclophosphamide on days +3 and +4 followed busulfan-fludarabine conditioning and a marrow graft. TCRdb's copy holds only in-frame clones and misses some; the assay was immunoSEQ multiplex PCR. This sample yields under 20,000 clones, of which around 68% are seen a single time; 25% to 35% belongs to the top ten. The material sequenced was PBMCs, taken after an allogeneic stem cell transplant with post-transplant cyclophosphamide. The source of these receptors is a male patient between 25 and 40 years old who received an allogeneic stem cell transplant from a related donor, was CMV-positive, and had acute GVHD only. T cells may partly derive from the graft donor.

The chain is built from TRBV2 and TRBJ1-4; TRBD1 is a possible D gene (5 bases). Deletions cut 8 bases from V and 3 bases from J, with 7 bases between. CDR1 is SNHLY and CDR2 is FYNNEI in the germline V gene. This CDR3 contains 12 residues. CDR3 amino acids: CASGGSNEKLFF. CDR3 DNA sequence: TGTGCCAGCGGGGGGTCTAATGAAAAACTGTTTTTT.

This clone is a singleton in its sample. The chain combines TRBV5-4 with TRBJ2-5, with 9 bases aligning to TRBD2. The germline V gene encodes CDR1 SGHNT and CDR2 YYREEE (reference sequence). V was pared by 4 bases and J by 6 bases, with 7 bases of the junction left unmatched. The CDR3 consists of 14 residues. The CDR3 nucleotides are TGTGCCAGCAGCCTTCAACTAGCGGGCAAGACCCAGTACTTC. It translates to CASSLQLAGKTQYF.

This chain joins TRBV27 and TRBJ2-3, with D perhaps TRBD1 (6 bases). CDR1 MNHEY and CDR2 SMNVEV come from the germline V gene (reference sequence). The V gene lost 8 bases and the J gene lost 8 bases, with 17 bases spanning the gap. This CDR3 region has 13 residues. The CDR3 coding sequence is TGTGCCAGCTCAAAATCGGACAGTCTTACGCAGTATTTT. It encodes CASSKSDSLTQYF.

This chain joins TRBV11-3 and TRBJ2-5, with D perhaps TRBD1 (5 bases). Germline CDR1 SGHNT, CDR2 YENEEA. CDR3 length equals 14 residues. V lost 1 base to trimming and J lost 4 bases, with 10 bases between them. DNA for the CDR3: TGTGCCAGCAGCTTAGGGCAGGGTAGAGAGACCCAGTACTTC. Encoded protein: CASSLGQGRETQYF.

This clone appeared many times. The rearrangement joins TRBV5-1 to TRBJ1-5, with 8 bases that match TRBD1. Losses at the gene ends were 8 bases for V and 2 bases for J; bases not matched to a gene: 3. In germline, CDR1 is SGHRS, CDR2 YFSETQ. This CDR3 contains 13 residues. The CDR3 DNA reads TGCGCCAGGGTGGACAGGGGCAATCAGCCCCAGCATTTT. Its protein is CARVDRGNQPQHF.

J is TRBJ2-7 and V is TRBV2; 7 bases are shared with TRBD2. After removal of 7 bases from V and 2 bases from J, the junction contained 17 bases not matched to a gene. This CDR3 spans 17 amino acids. Germline values: CDR1 SNHLY, CDR2 FYNNEI. CDR3 nucleotide sequence: TGTGCCAGCACCACCTTCTCACTAGGGAGGGTCACCTACGAGCAGTACTTC. Translated: CASTTFSLGRVTYEQYF.

The chain joins TRBV19 to TRBJ2-3; D possibly corresponds to TRBD1 (5 bases). CDR3 size: 16 residues. V was cut by 4 bases and J by 6 bases, with 20 bases left in between. Germline V gene lookup returns CDR1 LNHDA and CDR2 SQIVND (reference sequence). CDR3 sequence reads: CASSRGTVPTLDTQYF. The CDR3 DNA sequence: TGTGCCAGTAGTAGGGGCACCGTTCCGACCCTGGATACGCAGTATTTT.

V gene TRBV5-1 combines with J gene TRBJ2-1, with TRBD2 matching over 7 bases. The junction had 7 bases not matched to a gene; V was cut back by 4 bases and J by 0 bases. Germline V lookup: CDR1 SGHRS, CDR2 YFSETQ. The CDR3 length is 16 residues. CDR3 protein: CASSPTSKGSYNEQFF. CDR3 DNA: TGCGCCAGCAGCCCGACTAGCAAAGGCTCCTACAATGAGCAGTTCTTC.

The DNA for the CDR3 is TGTGCCAGCAGCTTAGTAGCGGGGGCTCAAGAGACCCAGTACTTC. This codes for CASSLVAGAQETQYF. The chain is built from TRBV7-2 and TRBJ2-5; 9 bases align to TRBD2. V was clipped by 1 base and J by 2 bases; unmatched bases: 2. Germline loops: CDR1 SGHTA, CDR2 FQGNSA. This CDR3 contains 15 residues. Full variable domain (remainder filled in from reference TRBV7-2 and TRBJ2-5): GAGVSQSPSNKVTEKGKDVELRCDPISGHTALYWYRQSLGQGLEFLIYFQGNSAPDKSGLPSDRFSAERTGGSVSTLTIQRTQQEDSAVYLCASSLVAGAQETQYFGPGTRLLVL.

The chain links TRBV4-2 to TRBJ2-7; D is unclear. This CDR3 region has 15 residues. V lost 1 base and J 2 bases, leaving 12 bases between the germline ends. The germline CDR1 and CDR2 sequences are LGHNA and YNFKEQ. This chain's CDR3 is CASSQVAQITYEQYF. The CDR3 coding sequence is TGTGCCAGCAGCCAAGTAGCCCAAATCACCTACGAGCAGTACTTC.

The chain has TRBV27 and TRBJ2-5; possibly TRBD2 for D (5 bases). The CDR3 covers 13 residues. Deletions cut 2 bases from V and 3 bases from J, with 7 bases between. Germline loops: CDR1 MNHEY, CDR2 SMNVEV (reference sequence). The CDR3 nucleotides are TGTGCCAGCAGTTTAAACGGGAAAGAGACCCAGTACTTC. Its translation is CASSLNGKETQYF.

The V and J genes are TRBV7-2 and TRBJ1-6, with TRBD1 matching over 7 bases. J gave up 7 bases and V 4 bases, and 7 bases lay outside the gene matches. Germline V CDR1 and CDR2: SGHTA, FQGNSA. This CDR3 is 15 amino acids long. The CDR3 bases are TGTGCCAGCAGCTCGGGACAGATAGGGAATTCACCCCTCCACTTT. As protein: CASSSGQIGNSPLHF.

The chain joins TRBV14 to TRBJ1-1; maybe TRBD1 (5 bases). The length of the CDR3 is 15 residues. The V gene's germline CDR1 is SGHDN and CDR2 FVKESK. V was shortened by 1 base and J by 1 base, with 10 bases between the two germline ends. CDR3 sequence reads: CASSQGRGWNTEAFF. CDR3 in DNA: TGTGCCAGCAGCCAAGGGAGGGGATGGAACACTGAAGCTTTCTTT.

In this sample, this clone turned up many times. The genes are TRBV2 and TRBJ1-2, with 9 bases aligning to TRBD1. The CDR3 has 13 amino acids. Per germline, CDR1 SNHLY and CDR2 FYNNEI. J gave up 5 bases and V 6 bases, and 4 bases lay outside the gene matches. The CDR3 sequence: CASRPGTGYGYTF. The CDR3 nucleotides are TGTGCCAGCAGGCCCGGGACAGGGTATGGCTACACCTTC.